The 13 T cell receptor beta chains reported below all come from one sample, sequenced in a study of cytomegalovirus exposure and HLA in healthy donors. Use of 60 Vbeta and 13 Jbeta primers characterized the PCR. Profiled with immunoSEQ multiplex PCR; TCRdb holds only in-frame clones, not every one. The top ten clones hold approximately 1.5% of a sample with under 200,000 clones, 80% to 85% of them seen once. The sample comprised PBMCs. The receptors were gathered from a woman between 18 and 29 years old in good health and CMV-seronegative.

V and J are TRBV2 and TRBJ2-3; 7 nucleotides line up with TRBD2. CDR1 is SNHLY and CDR2 is FYNNEI in the germline V gene. With V trimmed by 6 bases and J by 0 bases, 6 bases remained unmatched. This CDR3 contains 15 residues. The CDR3 here is CASRASGLSTDTQYF. The CDR3 DNA reads as TGTGCCAGCAGGGCTAGCGGACTTAGCACAGATACGCAGTATTTT.

This clone was recorded a few times. The J gene is TRBJ2-4, the V gene TRBV7-9; tentatively, D is TRBD2 (6 bases). This CDR3 contains 15 residues. Trimming shortened V by 5 bases and J by 6 bases, and 17 bases separated the two germline ends. Germline CDR1 SEHNR, CDR2 FQNEAQ (reference sequence). CDR3: CASSPGGGVGNIQYF. As DNA, the CDR3 is TGTGCCAGCAGCCCCGGAGGAGGGGTCGGAAACATTCAGTACTTC.

The chain links TRBV27 to TRBJ1-2, with 7 bases identical to TRBD1. The CDR3 is made up of 14 amino acids. Trimming at V came to 5 bases and at J to 7 bases, leaving 10 bases not matched to a gene. Germline CDR1 and CDR2: MNHEY and SMNVEV (reference sequence). CDR3 amino acids: CASSLTGDISGYTF. CDR3 coding DNA: TGTGCCAGCAGTCTCACAGGGGATATTTCTGGCTACACCTTC.

V and J are TRBV4-3 and TRBJ2-2, with 9 nucleotides matching TRBD2. This CDR3 has 16 residues. Germline V gene lookup returns CDR1 LGHNA and CDR2 YSLEER. The V segment lost 4 bases and the J segment 7 bases; nucleotides outside the gene matches: 10. The CDR3 reads CASSRLSGSLGGELFF. As DNA, the CDR3 is TGCGCCAGCAGCCGCCTTAGCGGGAGTCTCGGCGGGGAGCTGTTTTTT.

V gene TRBV11-2 combines with J gene TRBJ2-1; 11 bases agree with TRBD2. The CDR3 has 16 residues. Germline V gene data show CDR1 as SGHAT and CDR2 as FQNNGV. The V segment lost 3 bases and the J segment 5 bases; nucleotides outside the gene matches: 6. This CDR3 reads CASSFIGGLADNEQFF. DNA for the CDR3: TGTGCCAGCAGCTTTATAGGGGGACTAGCGGACAATGAGCAGTTCTTC. Filled out from reference TRBV11-2 and TRBJ2-1, the complete variable domain reads EAGVAQSPRYKIIEKRQSVAFWCNPISGHATLYWYQQILGQGPKLLIQFQNNGVVDDSQLPKDRFSAERLKGVDSTLKIQPAKLEDSAVYLCASSFIGGLADNEQFFGPGTRLTVL.

This clone was seen a single time. V and J are TRBV2 and TRBJ2-2, with a weak D call TRBD2 (6 bases). V was clipped by 0 bases and J by 1 base, with 9 bases between them. Germline values: CDR1 SNHLY, CDR2 FYNNEI. The CDR3 spans 16 residues. The DNA of the CDR3 is TGTGCCAGCAGTGAAGCTGGCGGGAAGAACACCGGGGAGCTGTTTTTT. This translates into CASSEAGGKNTGELFF.

CDR3 protein: CAWSVGRGSGYTF. Here the CDR3 DNA reads TGTGCCTGGAGTGTAGGTCGGGGGAGCGGCTACACCTTC. V gene TRBV30 combines with J gene TRBJ1-2; tentatively, D is TRBD1 (5 bases). V was clipped by 0 bases and J by 8 bases, with 13 bases between them. Germline V CDR1 and CDR2: GTSNPN, SVGIG (reference sequence). This CDR3 region has 13 residues.

The J gene is TRBJ2-3, the V gene TRBV5-4; D is ambiguous. The germline CDR1 and CDR2 sequences are SGHNT and YYREEE (reference sequence). Trimming removed 1 base at V and 5 bases at J, with 11 bases between. There are 14 residues in the CDR3. The CDR3, as DNA: TGTGCCAGCAGCTTGTATGCTAGTCGAGATACGCAGTATTTT. Protein product: CASSLYASRDTQYF.

This clone showed up just a few times. The chain employs TRBV6-5 and TRBJ2-6; D may be TRBD1 (5 bases). The CDR3 spans 14 residues. V dropped 7 bases and J dropped 0 bases, with 7 bases sitting between them. CDR1 and CDR2 (germline): MNHEY, SVGAGI. CDR3 in amino acids: CASKDSSGANVLTF. Written as DNA, the CDR3 is TGTGCCAGCAAAGACAGCTCTGGGGCCAACGTCCTGACTTTC.

The CDR3: CASSRDSTNEKLFF. CDR3 sequence (DNA): TGTGCCAGCAGTCGGGACAGTACTAATGAAAAACTGTTTTTT. The chain couples TRBV7-2 to TRBJ1-4; 7 nucleotides line up with TRBD1. J lost 2 bases, V lost 6 bases, and 3 bases had no gene match. Germline CDR1 reads SGHTA; CDR2 reads FQGNSA. The CDR3 runs to 14 residues.

This chain connects TRBV11-3 to TRBJ1-2; D may be TRBD1 (6 bases). This CDR3 is built from 14 residues. V lost 4 bases and J 1 base, leaving 10 bases between the germline ends. Per germline, CDR1 SGHNT and CDR2 YENEEA. This CDR3 reads CASSSQGINYGYTF. In DNA, the CDR3 is TGTGCCAGCAGCTCTCAGGGGATTAACTATGGCTACACCTTC.

The rearrangement links TRBV7-2 to TRBJ1-5; D remains unclear. Trimming shortened V by 1 base and J by 2 bases, and 12 bases separated the two germline ends. Germline V CDR1 and CDR2: SGHTA, FQGNSA. The CDR3 has 16 amino acids. The CDR3 region has the DNA TGTGCCAGCAGCTTAGTTCCCAGGACTGGCAATCAGCCCCAGCATTTT. Protein sequence: CASSLVPRTGNQPQHF.

On this clone: At one of its ends the junction is not consistent with the germline gene, which may arise from a read error. Distinct nucleotide sequences in the sample also encode this CDR3. J is TRBJ1-1 and V is TRBV4-1, with D perhaps TRBD1 (5 bases). The CDR3 is 15 residues long. CDR1 is MGHRA and CDR2 is YSYEKL in the germline V gene. The CDR3 here is CASSQEGLGRTEAFF. The DNA of the CDR3 is TGCGCCAGCAGTCAAGAGGGACTAGGCAGGACTGAAGCTTTCTTT.